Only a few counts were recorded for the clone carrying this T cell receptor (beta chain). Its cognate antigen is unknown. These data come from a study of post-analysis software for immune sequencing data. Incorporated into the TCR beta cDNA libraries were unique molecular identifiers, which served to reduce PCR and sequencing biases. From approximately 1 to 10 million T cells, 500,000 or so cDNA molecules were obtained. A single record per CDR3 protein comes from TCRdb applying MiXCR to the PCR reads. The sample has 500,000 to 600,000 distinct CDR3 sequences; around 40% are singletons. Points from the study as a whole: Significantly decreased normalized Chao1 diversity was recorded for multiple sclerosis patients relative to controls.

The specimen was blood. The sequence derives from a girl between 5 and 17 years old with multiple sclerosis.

CDR3 protein: CASSLTGSAKTDTQYF. The CDR3 DNA sequence: TGTGCCAGCAGTTTGACGGGTTCAGCCAAGACAGATACGCAGTATTTT. The chain has TRBV12-3 or TRBV12-4 and TRBJ2-3; D is unclear. Trimming shortened V by 3 bases and J by 3 bases, and 16 bases separated the two germline ends. The CDR3 spans 16 residues.